What follows is one T cell receptor (beta chain) and its context. The sample originates from a study of blood T cell repertoires in COVID-19. About the research overall: The United States, Italy and Spain supplied acute and convalescent COVID-19 samples.

Repertoires were generated with immunoSEQ multiplex PCR, while TCRdb's copy carries only in-frame clones and drops some. The sample has 30,000 to 35,000 clones, approximately 82% seen once. Sequenced material: peripheral blood. This sequence originates from an elderly man with active or convalescent COVID-19.

The CDR3 is CASSSSQVPGNTIYF. The CDR3 DNA follows: TGTGCCAGCAGCTCATCACAGGTACCCGGAAACACCATATATTTT. The chain combines TRBV7-2 with TRBJ1-3; a weak D match, TRBD1 (5 bases). Germline V gene sequence: CDR1 SGHTA, CDR2 FQGNSA. Trimming pared 4 bases from V and 4 bases from J, leaving 14 bases between. There are 15 residues in the CDR3.